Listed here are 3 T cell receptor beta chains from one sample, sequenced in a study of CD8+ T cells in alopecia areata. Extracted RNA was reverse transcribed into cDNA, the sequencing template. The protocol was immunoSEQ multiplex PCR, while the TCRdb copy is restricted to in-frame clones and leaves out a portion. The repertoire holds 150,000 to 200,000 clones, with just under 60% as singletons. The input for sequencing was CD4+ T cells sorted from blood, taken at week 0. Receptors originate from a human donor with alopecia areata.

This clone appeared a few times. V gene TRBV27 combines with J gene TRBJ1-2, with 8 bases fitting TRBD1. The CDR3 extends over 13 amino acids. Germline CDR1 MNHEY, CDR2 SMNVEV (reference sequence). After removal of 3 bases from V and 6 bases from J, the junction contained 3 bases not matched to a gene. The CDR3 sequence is CASSFRTGNGYTF. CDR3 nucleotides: TGTGCCAGCAGTTTCCGGACAGGGAATGGCTACACCTTC.

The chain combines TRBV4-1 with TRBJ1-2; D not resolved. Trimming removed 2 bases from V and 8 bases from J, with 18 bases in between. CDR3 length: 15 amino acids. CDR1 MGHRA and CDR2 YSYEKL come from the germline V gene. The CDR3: CASSQPDREDSGYTF. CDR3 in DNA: TGCGCCAGCAGCCAACCCGACCGGGAAGATAGCGGCTACACCTTC.

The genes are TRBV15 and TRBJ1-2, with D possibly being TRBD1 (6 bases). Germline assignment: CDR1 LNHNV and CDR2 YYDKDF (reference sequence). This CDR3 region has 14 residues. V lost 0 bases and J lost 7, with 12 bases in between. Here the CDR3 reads CATSRDTGILGYTF. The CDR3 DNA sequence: TGTGCCACCAGCAGAGATACAGGGATACTTGGCTACACCTTC.